This TCR beta chain derives from a study of blood T cell repertoires in COVID-19. Study-wide context: COVID-19 samples, acute and convalescent, were from the United States, Italy and Spain. Sources were T cells, B-cell-depleted T cells, or PBMCs; the material itself was cDNA or gDNA.

Germline lookup yields CDR1 LGHDT and CDR2 YNNKEL (reference sequence). Losses at the gene ends were 4 bases for V and 8 bases for J; bases not matched to a gene: 6. This CDR3 has 15 residues. Source study methods: The authors estimated nucleated cell counts from reference gene primer amplification. This table comes from immunoSEQ multiplex PCR, and its TCRdb copy is limited to in-frame clones, with some not included. V and J calls and clone size are as listed in that table; D and trimming were resolved from the DNA. Seen here are approximately 61,000 clones, under 85% observed once, and the top ten hold 4.5% to 7%.

The sequencing input was peripheral blood. The chain links TRBV3-1 (or the pseudogene TRBV3-2) to TRBJ2-1; 12 bases agree with TRBD2. This clonotype was obtained from a woman between 65 and 79 years old with acute or convalescent COVID-19. The CDR3 region is CASSLSTSGGDEQFF. CDR3 in DNA: TGTGCCAGCAGCCTATCGACTAGCGGGGGTGATGAGCAGTTCTTC.